What follows are 20 T cell receptor beta chains derived from one specimen sequenced in a study of CD8+CD57+ T cells in acquired aplastic anemia. Profiling that covered TCR beta VDJ and CDR3 relied on genomic DNA as its template. TCRdb ran MiXCR on the reads and lists one entry per CDR3 protein. The data show around 200,000 distinct CDR3 sequences, with 54% seen just once and approximately 16% held by the top ten. Sample: sorted CD4+, CD8+, or CD8+CD57+ T cells (not recorded which) from PBMCs. Receptors were obtained from a human donor in good health, serving as a control.

As to this clonotype: Germline and junction disagree at one end, which may indicate a read error. The chain employs TRBV19 and TRBJ1-2; the D is unclear. The CDR3 covers 12 residues. The germline V gene has CDR1 LNHDA and CDR2 SQIVND (reference sequence). The CDR3 spells CAGSIAYRGYTF. For the CDR3, the DNA is TGTGCCGGTAGTATAGCCTACAGAGGCTACACCTTC.

This clonotype was observed at least ten times. The chain uses TRBV6-1 and TRBJ1-2; possible D gene TRBD1, 6 bases. The germline gives CDR1 MNHNS, CDR2 SASEGT. The CDR3 has 15 residues. The V gene lost 1 base and the J gene lost 0 bases, with 9 bases spanning the gap. The CDR3 DNA sequence: TGTGCCAGCAGTGAAGAACAGGGCCCTAACTATGGCTACACCTTC. Translating gives CASSEEQGPNYGYTF.

This clonotype showed up many times. This chain connects TRBV20-1 to TRBJ2-7; TRBD1 aligns across 9 bases. This CDR3 contains 14 residues. Unmatched junction bases numbered 13, after V lost 6 bases and J lost 7 bases. Germline CDR1 is DFQATT and CDR2 is SNEGSKA (reference sequence). The CDR3 region is CSASPGTGLWEQYF. The CDR3, as DNA: TGCAGTGCCTCACCCGGGACAGGGCTGTGGGAGCAGTACTTC.

The chain's CDR3 is CASSLVHGTAALEQYF. Written as DNA, the CDR3 is TGTGCCAGCAGCTTAGTTCACGGGACAGCTGCCCTCGAGCAGTACTTC. The chain carries TRBV7-9 and TRBJ2-7; 7 nucleotides align to TRBD1. After removal of 1 base from V and 6 bases from J, the junction contained 12 bases not matched to a gene. The CDR3 sequence is 16 residues long. Germline-derived CDR1 and CDR2 are SEHNR and FQNEAQ (reference sequence). The whole variable domain, remainder taken from reference TRBV7-9 and TRBJ2-7, is DTGVSQNPRHKITKRGQNVTFRCDPISEHNRLYWYRQTLGQGPEFLTYFQNEAQLEKSRLLSDRFSAERPKGSFSTLEIQRTEQGDSAMYLCASSLVHGTAALEQYFGPGTRLTVT.

In this sample, this clonotype turned up a few times. The chain combines TRBV12-3 or TRBV12-4 with TRBJ1-2; D gene uncertain. Trimming pared 2 bases from V and 7 bases from J, leaving 14 bases between. This CDR3 spans 14 amino acids. CDR3 nucleotides: TGTGCCAGCAGTTTAAACGGACTAGCGGGTGGCTACACCTTC. This translates into CASSLNGLAGGYTF.

V gene TRBV7-7 combines with J gene TRBJ1-2; a weak D match, TRBD1 (6 bases). The CDR3 has 15 amino acids. The germline V and J ends were trimmed by 5 bases and 5 bases, with 18 bases remaining between them. Per germline, CDR1 SSHAT and CDR2 FNYEAQ (reference sequence). The CDR3 loop is CASSIGGGVLYGYTF. In nucleotides, the CDR3 is TGTGCCAGCAGCATTGGGGGCGGGGTACTATATGGCTACACCTTC.

In this sample, this clonotype turned up many times. The rearrangement uses TRBV28 and TRBJ1-2, with TRBD1 matching over 9 bases. The germline CDR1 and CDR2 sequences are MDHEN and SYDVKM. V trimming: 10 bases; J trimming: 6 bases; junction bases outside the gene matches: 3. This CDR3 region has 11 residues. The CDR3 DNA reads TGTGCCACTCGGACAGGGGATGGCTACACCTTC. This gives the protein CATRTGDGYTF.

The CDR3 nucleotides read TGTGCCAGCTCAGTTGCAGTGAACACTGAAGCTTTCTTT. Residues: CASSVAVNTEAFF. The genes are TRBV9 and TRBJ1-1; D is ambiguous. The CDR3 totals 13 residues. From germline, CDR1 is SGDLS and CDR2 YYNGEE. Trimming pared 7 bases from V and 0 bases from J, leaving 10 bases between.

The rearrangement joins TRBV7-6 to TRBJ2-5, with D possibly TRBD2 on 5 matching bases. V was cut by 5 bases and J by 5 bases, with 9 bases left in between. The germline V gene encodes CDR1 SGHVS and CDR2 FNYEAQ. This CDR3 region has 12 residues. The CDR3 nucleotides are TGTGCCAGCAGCACCCGAGGGGAGACCCAGTACTTC. Residues: CASSTRGETQYF.

The rearrangement links TRBV6-5 to TRBJ2-7, with 12 positions matching TRBD1. Trimming removed 6 bases from V and 5 bases from J; junction bases left unmatched: 2. The CDR3 sequence is 13 residues long. Germline V gene lookup returns CDR1 MNHEY and CDR2 SVGAGI. The CDR3 reads CASRRDRGHEQYF. For the CDR3, the DNA is TGTGCCAGCAGAAGGGACAGGGGGCACGAGCAGTACTTC.

The rearrangement links TRBV4-3 to TRBJ1-5; D is unclear. Germline V gene sequence: CDR1 LGHNA, CDR2 YSLEER. The CDR3 runs 13 residues. Trimming stripped 2 bases from V and 5 bases from J, with 7 bases between. The CDR3 bases are TGCGCCAGCAGCCAACGGGAAGATCAGCCCCAGCATTTT. Its protein is CASSQREDQPQHF.

The V gene is TRBV12-3 or TRBV12-4, the J gene TRBJ1-4, with 8 bases lining up with TRBD1. The CDR3 has 17 residues. V trimming: 2 bases; J trimming: 0 bases; junction bases outside the gene matches: 5. Here the CDR3 reads CASSLTWTGTTNEKLFF. CDR3 DNA sequence: TGTGCCAGCAGTTTAACATGGACAGGGACAACTAATGAAAAACTGTTTTTT.

On this clonotype: Relative to the germline gene, one junction end is altered; a read error may explain this. V usage is TRBV19 and J usage is TRBJ2-1; TRBD2 aligns across 12 bases. Germline V CDR1 and CDR2: LNHDA, SQIVND (reference sequence). There are 15 residues in the CDR3. The CDR3 region has the DNA TGTGCCAGTAGCCGGACTAGCGGGACCTACAATGAGCAGTCCTTT. It codes for CASSRTSGTYNEQSF.

The chain is built from TRBV20-1 and TRBJ1-1; 7 bases are shared with TRBD1. Trimming cost V 0 bases and J 0 bases; bases outside gene matches: 7. The germline V gene encodes CDR1 DFQATT and CDR2 SNEGSKA (reference sequence). The CDR3 is made up of 16 amino acids. This chain's CDR3 is CSAREPTGRMNTEAFF. CDR3 DNA: TGCAGTGCTAGAGAACCGACAGGGCGAATGAACACTGAAGCTTTCTTT.

This clonotype came up once. Its ends do not fully match the called genes, so a read error is possible. The chain carries TRBV2 and TRBJ2-1; no clear D. The CDR3 has 14 amino acids. Germline lookup yields CDR1 SNHLY and CDR2 FYNNEI. CDR3 nucleotide sequence: TGTGCCAGCAGTCCGACGTCGTTCTACAATGTGCAGTTCTTC. As protein: CASSPTSFYNVQFF.

This rearrangement joins TRBV19 to TRBJ1-2, with D possibly matching TRBD1 (5 bases). The germline gives CDR1 LNHDA, CDR2 SQIVND (reference sequence). Trimming removed 9 bases from V and 6 bases from J, with 14 bases in between. The CDR3 spans 12 residues. CDR3 coding DNA: TGTGCCAGCAGCTTAGGGGCAGATGGCTACACCTTC. Translated: CASSLGADGYTF.

This clonotype showed up many times. The chain combines TRBV6-5 with TRBJ2-7, with 10 bases matching TRBD1. Germline-derived CDR1 and CDR2 are MNHEY and SVGAGI. Germline trimming cut 5 bases from V and 3 bases from J; bases unmatched to any gene: 7. The CDR3 length is 15 residues. For the CDR3, the DNA is TGTGCCAGCAGTACCCGGGACAGGGGTAACTACGAGCAGTACTTC. It specifies CASSTRDRGNYEQYF.

This clonotype was seen more than once but under ten times. The chain employs TRBV29-1 and TRBJ2-5, with D hard to call. From germline, CDR1 is SQVTM and CDR2 ANQGSEA. Trimming stripped 2 bases from V and 1 base from J, with 8 bases between. The CDR3 loop spans 13 amino acids. CDR3: CSVEPPPQETQYF. The CDR3 bases are TGCAGCGTTGAACCGCCACCCCAAGAGACCCAGTACTTC.

The chain joins TRBV18 to TRBJ2-3; D may correspond to TRBD1 or TRBD2 (5 bases each). The CDR3 covers 16 residues. Looked up from germline, CDR1 is KGHSH and CDR2 is LQKENI. With 2 bases removed from V and 7 bases from J, the gap between germline ends came to 19 bases. The CDR3 nucleotides read TGTGCCAGCTCACCAAACCGGGATAGGACAACGAATACGCAGTATTTT. Its translation is CASSPNRDRTTNTQYF. Drawing the rest from reference TRBV18 and TRBJ2-3, the complete variable domain is NAGVMQNPRHLVRRRGQEARLRCSPMKGHSHVYWYRQLPEEGLKFMVYLQKENIIDESGMPKERFSAEFPKEGPSILRIQQVVRGDSAAYFCASSPNRDRTTNTQYFGPGTRLTVL.

V is TRBV10-3 and J is TRBJ2-3, with 11 bases fitting TRBD1. The germline V gene encodes CDR1 ENHRY and CDR2 SYGVKD. J gave up 3 bases and V 10 bases, and 6 bases lay outside the gene matches. This CDR3 is 14 amino acids long. This CDR3 reads CASGQGASTDTQYF. Written as DNA, the CDR3 is TGTGCCAGCGGACAGGGGGCAAGTACAGATACGCAGTATTTT.